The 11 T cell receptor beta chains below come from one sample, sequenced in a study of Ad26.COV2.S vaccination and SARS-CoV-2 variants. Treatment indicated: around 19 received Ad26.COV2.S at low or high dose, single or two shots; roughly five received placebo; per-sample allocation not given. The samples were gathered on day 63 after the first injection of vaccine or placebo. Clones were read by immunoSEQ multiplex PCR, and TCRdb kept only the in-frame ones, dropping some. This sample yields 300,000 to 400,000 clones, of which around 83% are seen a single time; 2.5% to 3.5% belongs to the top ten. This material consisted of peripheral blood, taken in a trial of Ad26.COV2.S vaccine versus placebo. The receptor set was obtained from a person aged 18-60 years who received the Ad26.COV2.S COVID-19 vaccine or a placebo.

The CDR3 protein is CASSESDSGVETQYF. The CDR3 nucleotides read TGCGCCAGCAGTGAGTCCGATAGCGGGGTAGAGACCCAGTACTTC. The chain combines TRBV10-1 with TRBJ2-5; 8 bases map to TRBD2. Germline V lookup: CDR1 WNHNN, CDR2 SYGVQD (reference sequence). J gave up 4 bases and V 0 bases, and 4 bases lay outside the gene matches. The CDR3 contains 15 residues.

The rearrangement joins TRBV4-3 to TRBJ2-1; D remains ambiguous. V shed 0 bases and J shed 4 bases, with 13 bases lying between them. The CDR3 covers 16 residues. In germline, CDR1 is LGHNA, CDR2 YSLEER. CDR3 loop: CASSQEVGGTYNEQFF. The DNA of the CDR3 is TGCGCCAGCAGCCAAGAAGTTGGCGGTACATACAATGAGCAGTTCTTC.

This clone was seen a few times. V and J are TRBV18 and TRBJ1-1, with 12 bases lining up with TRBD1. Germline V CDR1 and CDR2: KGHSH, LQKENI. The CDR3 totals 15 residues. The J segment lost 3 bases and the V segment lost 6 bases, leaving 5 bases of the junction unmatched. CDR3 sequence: CASSVGTGGDTEAFF. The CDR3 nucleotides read TGTGCCAGCTCGGTCGGGACAGGGGGCGACACTGAAGCTTTCTTT.

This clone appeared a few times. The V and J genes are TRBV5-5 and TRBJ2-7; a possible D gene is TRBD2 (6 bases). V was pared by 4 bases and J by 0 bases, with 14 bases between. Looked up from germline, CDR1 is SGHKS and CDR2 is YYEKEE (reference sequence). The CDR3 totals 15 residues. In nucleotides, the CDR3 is TGTGCCAGCAGCCCCGCCGGGGGACCCTCCTACGAGCAGTACTTC. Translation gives CASSPAGGPSYEQYF.

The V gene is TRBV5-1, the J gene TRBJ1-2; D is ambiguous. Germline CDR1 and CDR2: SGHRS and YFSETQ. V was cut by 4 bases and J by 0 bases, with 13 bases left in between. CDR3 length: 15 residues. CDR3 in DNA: TGCGCCAGCAGCAGCCTGGACGGATCTAACTATGGCTACACCTTC. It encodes CASSSLDGSNYGYTF.

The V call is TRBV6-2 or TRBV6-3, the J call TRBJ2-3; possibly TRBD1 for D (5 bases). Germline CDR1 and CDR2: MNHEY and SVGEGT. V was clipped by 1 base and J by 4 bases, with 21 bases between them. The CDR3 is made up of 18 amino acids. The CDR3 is CASSYFVQGRLSADTQYF. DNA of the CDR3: TGTGCCAGCAGTTACTTCGTCCAGGGCAGGTTATCCGCAGATACGCAGTATTTT.

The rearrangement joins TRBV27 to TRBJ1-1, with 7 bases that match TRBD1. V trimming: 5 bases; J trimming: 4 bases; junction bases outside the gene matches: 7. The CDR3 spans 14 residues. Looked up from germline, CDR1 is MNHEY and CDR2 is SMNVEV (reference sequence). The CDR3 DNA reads TGTGCCAGCAGTAGACAGGGTTTCGGCACTGAAGCTTTCTTT. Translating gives CASSRQGFGTEAFF.

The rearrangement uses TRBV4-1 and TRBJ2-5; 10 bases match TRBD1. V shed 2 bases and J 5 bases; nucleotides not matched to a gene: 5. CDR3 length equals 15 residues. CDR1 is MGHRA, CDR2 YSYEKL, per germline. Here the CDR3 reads CASSQPDRGWETQYF. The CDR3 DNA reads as TGCGCCAGCAGCCAACCGGACAGGGGGTGGGAGACCCAGTACTTC.

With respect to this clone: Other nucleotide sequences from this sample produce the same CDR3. The chain's CDR3 is CASSVGGGNTIYF. In DNA, the CDR3 is TGTGCCAGCAGCGTAGGGGGCGGAAACACCATATATTTT. This chain connects TRBV9 to TRBJ1-3; tentative D call: TRBD1 (5 bases). Trimming left V 0 bases short and J 4 bases short, with 5 bases between. This CDR3 spans 13 amino acids. The germline gives CDR1 SGDLS, CDR2 YYNGEE.

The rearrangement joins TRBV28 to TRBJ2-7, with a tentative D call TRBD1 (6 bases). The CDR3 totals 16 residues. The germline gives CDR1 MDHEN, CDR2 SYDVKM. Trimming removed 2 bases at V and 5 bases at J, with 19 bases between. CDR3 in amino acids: CASSLAGATGRHEQYF. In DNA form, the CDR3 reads TGTGCCAGCAGTTTAGCAGGGGCGACGGGTCGACACGAGCAGTACTTC.

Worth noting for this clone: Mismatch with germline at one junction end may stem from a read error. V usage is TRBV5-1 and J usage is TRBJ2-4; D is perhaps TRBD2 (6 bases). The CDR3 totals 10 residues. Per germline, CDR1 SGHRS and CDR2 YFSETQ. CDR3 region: CANPRDRDFF. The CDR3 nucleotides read TGCGCCAACCCACGGGACCGGGACTTTTTC.